The 10 T cell receptor beta chains given below trace back to one sample, sequenced in a study of identical twins. TCRdb itself ran the 5' RACE reads through MiXCR, one entry per CDR3 protein. The sample contains roughly 770,000 distinct CDR3 sequences, about 20% of which appear only once. The same specimen was also included in a second study, on T cells expressing NK-cell markers.

Material for sequencing was PBMCs. The receptor set was obtained from a young woman in good health.

The rearrangement uses TRBV3-1 and TRBJ2-3; TRBD2 matches 15 bases. This CDR3 contains 16 residues. Trimming took 4 bases from V and 4 from J; bases not matched to a gene: 3. The V gene's germline CDR1 is LGHDT and CDR2 YNNKEL (reference sequence). CDR3 protein: CASSRRTSGRADTQYF. CDR3 nucleotide sequence: TGTGCCAGCAGCCGGCGGACTAGCGGGAGGGCAGATACGCAGTATTTT.

This clonotype has only a few counts. The chain links TRBV11-3 to TRBJ2-5; 7 nucleotides match TRBD1. The CDR3 sequence is 15 residues long. V gave up 2 bases and J gave up 3 bases; unmatched junction bases: 6. From germline, CDR1 is SGHNT and CDR2 YENEEA. CDR3 region: CASSLSPGQKETQYF. The CDR3 DNA is TGTGCCAGCAGCTTATCCCCGGGACAGAAAGAGACCCAGTACTTC. The full variable domain, rest sourced from reference TRBV11-3 and TRBJ2-5, is EAGVVQSPRYKIIEKKQPVAFWCNPISGHNTLYWYLQNLGQGPELLIRYENEEAVDDSQLPKDRFSAERLKGVDSTLKIQPAELGDSAVYLCASSLSPGQKETQYFGPGTRLLVL.

The CDR3 is CASTYRTGNEQFF. For the CDR3, the DNA is TGTGCCAGCACCTACCGTACGGGCAATGAGCAGTTCTTC. The rearrangement uses TRBV7-2 and TRBJ2-1; D uncertain. Germline V gene data show CDR1 as SGHTA and CDR2 as FQGNSA. The CDR3 contains 13 residues. Trimming shortened V by 7 bases and J by 6 bases, and 13 bases separated the two germline ends.

This clonotype has more than one count but fewer than ten. The rearrangement uses TRBV12-3 or TRBV12-4 and TRBJ2-5; 9 bases map to TRBD2. The trim removed 6 bases at V and 1 base at J, leaving 9 bases unmatched. This CDR3 has 16 residues. The CDR3 bases are TGTGCCAGCAGCCCTAGACTAGCGGAGGCCCAAGAGACCCAGTACTTC. Its protein product is CASSPRLAEAQETQYF.

This clonotype came up a few times. V gene TRBV5-1 combines with J gene TRBJ2-2; D might be TRBD1 (5 bases). V was trimmed by 2 bases and J by 3 bases, leaving 11 bases between them. Germline CDR1 is SGHRS and CDR2 is YFSETQ. This CDR3 contains 15 residues. The DNA for the CDR3 is TGCGCCAGCAGCTTCAGGGCGAAGGACACCGGGGAGCTGTTTTTT. Protein product: CASSFRAKDTGELFF.

Only a few counts were recorded for this clonotype. The chain joins TRBV10-3 to TRBJ2-3, with D hard to call. Germline CDR1 and CDR2: ENHRY and SYGVKD. Trimming stripped 2 bases from V and 4 bases from J, with 16 bases between. The CDR3 is 16 amino acids. The CDR3 loop reads CAISETLVVQPDTQYF. As DNA, the CDR3 is TGTGCCATCAGTGAGACCCTAGTAGTTCAGCCAGATACGCAGTATTTT.

This clonotype turned up a few times. The rearrangement uses TRBV20-1 and TRBJ2-5; TRBD2 matches at 13 bases. This CDR3 has 15 residues. The ends lost 3 bases at V and 5 bases at J; junction bases unmatched: 6. Germline V gives CDR1 DFQATT, CDR2 SNEGSKA (reference sequence). In DNA, the CDR3 is TGCAGTGCTAGGGAGACTAGCGGGGGGCGGGAGACCCAGTACTTC. It translates to CSARETSGGRETQYF.

This clonotype was seen only a few times. The genes are TRBV20-1 and TRBJ2-3; no clear D gene. The V gene lost 5 bases and the J gene lost 2 bases, with 14 bases spanning the gap. This CDR3 comprises 14 residues. The germline CDR1 and CDR2 sequences are DFQATT and SNEGSKA (reference sequence). CDR3 DNA sequence: TGCAGTGCTGCACACCGCCCTTACACAGATACGCAGTATTTT. As protein: CSAAHRPYTDTQYF.

V is TRBV19 and J is TRBJ2-1; 7 nucleotides match TRBD1. The CDR3 loop spans 16 amino acids. V was clipped by 8 bases and J by 0 bases; unmatched bases: 10. Germline V gene data show CDR1 as LNHDA and CDR2 as SQIVND (reference sequence). CDR3 sequence reads: CASRQRGGRSYNEQFF. In nucleotides, the CDR3 is TGTGCCAGTCGTCAGAGAGGGGGCCGCTCCTACAATGAGCAGTTCTTC.

Ten or more counts support this clonotype. The J gene is TRBJ1-2, the V gene TRBV12-3 or TRBV12-4; no clear D. This CDR3 is built from 14 residues. Deletions cut 3 bases from V and 0 bases from J, with 8 bases between. CDR3 coding DNA: TGTGCCAGCAGTTTCTATGGCCCTAACTATGGCTACACCTTC. Its translation: CASSFYGPNYGYTF.